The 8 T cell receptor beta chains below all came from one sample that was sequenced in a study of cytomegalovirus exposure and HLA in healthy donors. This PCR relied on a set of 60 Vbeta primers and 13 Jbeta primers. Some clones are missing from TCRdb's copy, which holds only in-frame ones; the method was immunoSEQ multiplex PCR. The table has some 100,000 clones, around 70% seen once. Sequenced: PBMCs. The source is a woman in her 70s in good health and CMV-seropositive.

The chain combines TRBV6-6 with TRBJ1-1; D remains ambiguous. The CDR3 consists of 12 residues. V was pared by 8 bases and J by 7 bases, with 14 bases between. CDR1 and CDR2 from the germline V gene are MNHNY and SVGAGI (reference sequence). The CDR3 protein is CASPGRDGEAFF. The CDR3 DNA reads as TGTGCCAGCCCTGGGAGGGATGGTGAAGCTTTCTTT.

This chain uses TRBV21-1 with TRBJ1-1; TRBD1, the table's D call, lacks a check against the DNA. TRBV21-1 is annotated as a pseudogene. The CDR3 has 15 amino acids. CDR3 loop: CASSKDRGQGTEAFF. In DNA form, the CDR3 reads TGTGCCAGCAGCAAAGATAGGGGTCAGGGCACTGAAGCTTTCTTT.

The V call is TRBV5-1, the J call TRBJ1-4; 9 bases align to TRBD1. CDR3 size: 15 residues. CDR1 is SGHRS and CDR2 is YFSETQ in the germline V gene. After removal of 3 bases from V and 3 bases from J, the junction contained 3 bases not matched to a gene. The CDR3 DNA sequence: TGCGCCAGCAGCTGGACAGGGGAGGCTAATGAAAAACTGTTTTTT. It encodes CASSWTGEANEKLFF.

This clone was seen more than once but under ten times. CDR3 amino acids: CASSAGQGEFQPQHF. As DNA, the CDR3 is TGTGCCAGCAGCGCGGGACAGGGGGAGTTTCAGCCCCAGCATTTT. J is TRBJ1-5 and V is TRBV5-8; 11 bases line up with TRBD1. The CDR3 runs to 15 residues. Losses at the gene ends were 4 bases for V and 6 bases for J; bases not matched to a gene: 6. In germline, CDR1 is SGHTS, CDR2 YDEGEE.

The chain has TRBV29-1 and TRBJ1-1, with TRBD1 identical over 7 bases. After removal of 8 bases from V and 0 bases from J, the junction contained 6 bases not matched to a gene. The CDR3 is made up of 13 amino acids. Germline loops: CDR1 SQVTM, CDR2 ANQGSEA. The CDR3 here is CSIAGTVNTEAFF. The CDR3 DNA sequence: TGCAGCATCGCGGGGACAGTGAACACTGAAGCTTTCTTT.

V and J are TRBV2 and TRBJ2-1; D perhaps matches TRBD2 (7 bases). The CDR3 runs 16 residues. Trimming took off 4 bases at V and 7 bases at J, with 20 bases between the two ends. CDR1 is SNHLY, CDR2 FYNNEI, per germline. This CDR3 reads CASSGGRGPKLNEQFF. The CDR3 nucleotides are TGTGCCAGCAGTGGGGGGCGGGGGCCCAAGTTGAATGAGCAGTTCTTC.

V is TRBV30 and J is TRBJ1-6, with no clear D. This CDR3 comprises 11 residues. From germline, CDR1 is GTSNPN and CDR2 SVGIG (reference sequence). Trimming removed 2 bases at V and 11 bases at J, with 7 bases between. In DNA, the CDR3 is TGTGCCTGGAGTATCACTACACCCCTCCACTTT. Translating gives CAWSITTPLHF.

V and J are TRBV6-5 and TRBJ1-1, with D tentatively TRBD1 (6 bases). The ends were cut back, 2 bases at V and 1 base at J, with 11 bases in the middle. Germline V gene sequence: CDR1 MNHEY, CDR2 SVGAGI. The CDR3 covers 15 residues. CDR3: CASSYQRTANTEAFF. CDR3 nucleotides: TGTGCCAGCAGTTACCAGAGGACAGCGAACACTGAAGCTTTCTTT.